The present entry profiles one T cell receptor (beta chain) with its context. This entry is derived from a study of blood T cell repertoires in COVID-19. Authors' processing steps: Quantification of nucleated cells was approximated via reference gene primer amplification. The protocol was immunoSEQ multiplex PCR, while the TCRdb copy is restricted to in-frame clones and leaves out a portion. From that table come the V and J calls and clone size; the DNA was used to work out D and trimming. The data show about 110,000 clones, 75% to 90% seen once. The CDR3 covers 13 residues. Germline values: CDR1 SGDLS, CDR2 YYNGEE. The V gene lost 0 bases and the J gene lost 2 bases, with 6 bases spanning the gap.

This receptor was obtained from a woman older than 75 with acute or convalescent COVID-19. The sample comprised peripheral blood. This chain joins TRBV9 and TRBJ2-7, with D perhaps matching TRBD1 (6 bases). CDR3 nucleotides: TGTGCCAGCAGCGTAGGGGGGCCCTACGAGCAGTACTTC. It translates to CASSVGGPYEQYF.